A selection of T cell receptor beta chains follows, all from one sample in a study of Ad26.COV2.S vaccination and SARS-CoV-2 variants. The table came from immunoSEQ multiplex PCR; TCRdb's copy has only in-frame clones and leaves some out. The sample shows roughly 500,000 clones, 89% of them seen only once. This specimen was peripheral blood, taken in a trial of Ad26.COV2.S vaccine versus placebo. The receptor set was obtained from a person between 18 and 65 years old who received the Ad26.COV2.S COVID-19 vaccine or a placebo. CDR3s include the opening cysteine and the closing phenylalanine or tryptophan. Fields, in order: J gene, V gene, D gene, clone size, CDR3 protein, CDR3 DNA. A D gene is named only where the DNA matches it firmly. Size is stated for part of the rows, as once, few or many counts, or as a class when the clone is expanded.

>TRBJ2-1|TRBV11-2|TRBD2|NA
CASSFSPGGDEQFF
TGTGCCAGCAGCTTTTCCCCCGGGGGGGATGAGCAGTTCTTC
>TRBJ1-3|TRBV2|NA|NA
CASTGYSGNTIYF
TGTGCCAGCACAGGTTACTCTGGAAACACCATATATTTT
>TRBJ2-3|TRBV29-1|TRBD2|NA
CSVAQSGRGADTQYF
TGCAGCGTGGCCCAGAGCGGGAGAGGCGCAGATACGCAGTATTTT
>TRBJ2-1|TRBV10-3|NA|once
CAIKRSDNEQFF
TGTGCCATCAAGAGGTCCGACAATGAGCAGTTCTTC
>TRBJ2-2|TRBV28|NA|NA
CASSLSSAGETGELFF
TGTGCCAGCAGTTTATCGTCGGCAGGGGAGACCGGGGAGCTGTTTTTT
>TRBJ2-6|TRBV4-3|NA|NA
CASSQGSSGANVLTF
TGCGCCAGCAGCCAAGGGAGCTCTGGGGCCAACGTCCTGACTTTC
>TRBJ2-1|TRBV5-1|TRBD1|NA
CASSQGQGQNNEQFF
TGCGCCAGCAGCCAAGGACAGGGGCAAAACAATGAGCAGTTCTTC
>TRBJ1-5|TRBV4-2|NA|NA
CASSQVEVGPQHF
TGTGCCAGCAGCCAAGTTGAGGTTGGGCCCCAGCATTTT
>TRBJ1-4|TRBV4-3|NA|NA
CASTQSPQGNEKLFF
TGCGCCAGCACGCAGAGCCCCCAGGGGAATGAAAAACTGTTTTTT
>TRBJ1-2|TRBV20-1|NA|NA
CSASIAGDYGYTF
TGCAGTGCTAGTATCGCAGGAGACTATGGCTACACCTTC
>TRBJ1-2|TRBV3-1/TRBV3-2|TRBD1|NA
CASSQVDRGQNGYTF
TGTGCCAGCAGCCAGGTTGACAGGGGGCAGAATGGCTACACCTTC
>TRBJ2-1|TRBV20-1|NA|NA
CSASGYNEQFF
TGCAGTGCCAGCGGTTACAATGAGCAGTTCTTC
>TRBJ2-6|TRBV4-3|TRBD2|NA
CASSAAGAGANVLTF
TGCGCCAGCAGCGCCGCGGGAGCGGGGGCCAACGTCCTGACTTTC
>TRBJ2-3|TRBV19|NA|NA
CASSSGGTDTQYF
TGTGCCAGTAGCTCAGGGGGCACAGATACGCAGTATTTT
>TRBJ1-3|TRBV5-1|NA|NA
CASSLAGANPTIYF
TGCGCCAGCAGCTTGGCCGGGGCGAATCCCACCATATATTTT
>TRBJ1-5|TRBV7-9|NA|NA
CASSSGYPGQKFNQPQHF
TGTGCCAGCAGCTCGGGATATCCGGGACAAAAGTTTAATCAGCCCCAGCATTTT
>TRBJ2-5|TRBV18|TRBD1|NA
CASSPSLYGTGIQETQYF
TGTGCCAGCTCACCGAGTCTCTACGGGACAGGGATCCAAGAGACCCAGTACTTC
>TRBJ1-6|TRBV4-2|NA|NA
CASSQEGGGRNSPLHF
TGTGCCAGCAGCCAAGAAGGGGGAGGGAGGAATTCACCCCTCCACTTT